The 5 T cell receptor beta chains below come from one sample, sequenced in a study of cytomegalovirus exposure and HLA in healthy donors. Primers for the PCR totalled 60 Vbeta and 13 Jbeta. Profiling relied on immunoSEQ multiplex PCR, and the TCRdb table lists in-frame clones only, not all of them. The sample includes some 210,000 clones, around 87% of them seen just once. Sequenced input: PBMCs. Every receptor here comes from a young man in good health and CMV-seronegative.

The V and J genes are TRBV21-1 and TRBJ1-1; the D call in the table, TRBD1, was not verified against the DNA. TRBV21-1 is noted as a pseudogene. The CDR3 extends over 20 amino acids. The CDR3 loop is CAYRWGPFFPNPRPEVCAFF. DNA for the CDR3: TGTGCCTACCGTTGGGGGCCCTTTTTCCCCAACCCGCGACCCGAGGTATGCGCTTTCTTT.

Only one count was recorded for this clone. This rearrangement joins TRBV5-4 to TRBJ1-1, with TRBD1 as a possible D gene (6 bases). Germline-derived CDR1 and CDR2 are SGHNT and YYREEE (reference sequence). With 2 bases removed from V and 2 bases from J, the gap between germline ends came to 10 bases. The CDR3 covers 14 residues. CDR3 sequence reads: CASSFDRTNTEAFF. CDR3 in DNA: TGTGCCAGCAGCTTTGACAGGACCAACACTGAAGCTTTCTTT. The variable domain in full, completed from reference TRBV5-4 and TRBJ1-1, reads ETGVTQSPTHLIKTRGQQVTLRCSSQSGHNTVSWYQQALGQGPQFIFQYYREEENGRGNFPPRFSGLQFPNYSSELNVNALELDDSALYLCASSFDRTNTEAFFGQGTRLTVV.

The V and J genes are TRBV18 and TRBJ1-2; TRBD1 matches 9 bases. The CDR3 is 13 amino acids. Per the germline V gene, CDR1 is KGHSH and CDR2 is LQKENI. V lost 3 bases to trimming and J lost 8 bases; unmatched junction nucleotides: 4. The CDR3 nucleotides read TGTGCCAGCTCACCCACAGGGGGCCAGGGCTACACCTTC. It translates to CASSPTGGQGYTF. The variable domain in full, completed from reference TRBV18 and TRBJ1-2, reads NAGVMQNPRHLVRRRGQEARLRCSPMKGHSHVYWYRQLPEEGLKFMVYLQKENIIDESGMPKERFSAEFPKEGPSILRIQQVVRGDSAAYFCASSPTGGQGYTFGSGTRLTVV.

J is TRBJ2-7 and V is TRBV7-9, with D unresolved. The V gene lost 5 bases and the J gene lost 0 bases, with 11 bases spanning the gap. This CDR3 has 14 amino acids. Germline V CDR1 and CDR2: SEHNR, FQNEAQ (reference sequence). This chain's CDR3 is CASSLTSDSYEQYF. The CDR3 region has the DNA TGTGCCAGCAGCCTTACTTCCGACTCCTACGAGCAGTACTTC.

The chain carries TRBV28 and TRBJ1-5; the D is unclear. The germline V gene has CDR1 MDHEN and CDR2 SYDVKM. CDR3 size: 14 residues. The V end lost 5 bases, the J end lost 7 bases, and 15 bases lay between the germline ends. The CDR3 nucleotides are TGTGCCAGCAGTCCACTAGGTACTAGGCAGCCCCAGCATTTT. This codes for CASSPLGTRQPQHF.